Shown below are 27 T cell receptor beta chains from a single sample sequenced in a study of T cells in Graves' hyperthyroidism and ophthalmopathy. RNA transcripts provided the source from which TCR beta CDR3 regions were amplified. The HTBI primer set was used in a first-round RT-PCR of the TCR CDR3. MiXCR, run by TCRdb on the multiplex PCR reads, gives a single entry per CDR3 protein. The repertoire consists of 300,000 to 400,000 distinct CDR3 sequences, with around a sixth occurring once and the leading ten covering 49%. The material sequenced was blood. The receptors here all came from a woman between 45 and 60 years old with Graves' hyperthyroidism.

The genes are TRBV10-3 and TRBJ2-7, with D possibly TRBD2 on 6 matching bases. The J call may be wrong; the DNA end is better matched by TRBJ2-1. The CDR3 spans 16 residues. Germline CDR1 and CDR2: ENHRY and SYGVKD. This chain's CDR3 is CAISGSASDLSYEQFF. CDR3 bases: TGTGCCATCAGTGGGAGCGCTAGCGACCTCTCCTACGAGCAGTTCTTC.

This clonotype was seen ten or more times. The chain has TRBV24-1 and TRBJ1-4; no firm D call. The germline V gene encodes CDR1 KGHDR and CDR2 SFDVKD. The V end lost 9 bases, the J end lost 8 bases, and 12 bases lay between the germline ends. The CDR3 spans 12 residues. The CDR3 DNA follows: TGTGCCACCCCCGGCTTCCCGGAAAAACTGTTTTTT. Its protein is CATPGFPEKLFF.

The chain is built from TRBV5-5 and TRBJ2-5; D is possibly TRBD1 (5 bases). CDR1 and CDR2 from the germline V gene are SGHKS and YYEKEE (reference sequence). This CDR3 region has 12 residues. V was cut by 2 bases and J by 3 bases, with 5 bases left in between. The chain's CDR3 is CASSFREETQYF. As DNA, the CDR3 is TGTGCCAGCAGCTTCAGGGAAGAGACCCAGTACTTC.

In its sample, this clonotype was seen many times. The chain is built from TRBV30 and TRBJ2-7, with D possibly TRBD1 on 6 matching bases. The V end lost 1 base, the J end lost 6 bases, and 19 bases lay between the germline ends. The CDR3 spans 15 residues. CDR1 and CDR2 (germline): GTSNPN, SVGIG (reference sequence). As DNA, the CDR3 is TGTGCCTGGAGTGCAGGACAGCCCGGACGGGGCGAGCAGTACTTC. It yields the protein CAWSAGQPGRGEQYF.

This clonotype has only a few counts. The V call is TRBV29-1, the J call TRBJ2-1, with a tentative D call TRBD2 (5 bases). CDR1 and CDR2 from the germline V gene are SQVTM and ANQGSEA. With 8 bases removed from V and 6 bases from J, the gap between germline ends came to 11 bases. This CDR3 is 11 amino acids long. DNA for the CDR3: TGCAGCCCGAGAGAGGGCAATGAGCAGTTCTTC. Translation gives CSPREGNEQFF.

The chain is built from TRBV2 and TRBJ2-5; possibly TRBD2 for D (6 bases). Germline-derived CDR1 and CDR2 are SNHLY and FYNNEI. Trimming took 11 bases from V and 1 from J, leaving 11 bases between them. This CDR3 has 12 amino acids. The CDR3 reads CADRRVQETQYF. The CDR3 DNA reads TGTGCCGATAGGAGGGTCCAAGAGACCCAGTACTTC. Using reference TRBV2 and TRBJ2-5 for the parts outside the CDR3, the full variable domain is EPEVTQTPSHQVTQMGQEVILRCVPISNHLYFYWYRQILGQKVEFLVSFYNNEISEKSEIFDDQFSVERPDGSNFTLKIRSTKLEDSAMYFCADRRVQETQYFGPGTRLLVL.

About this clonotype: A much larger clone differs from this one at a single base, so this may be a read error. Given the absence of the conserved phenylalanine or tryptophan at the CDR3 end, a read error is likely. This sequence joins TRBV27 and TRBJ2-3; 14 nucleotides align to TRBD2. In germline, CDR1 is MNHEY, CDR2 SMNVEV (reference sequence). The CDR3 has 15 residues. With 5 bases clipped from V and 5 bases from J, the junction kept 3 bases outside the gene matches. CDR3: CASSPGTSGRDTQYV. The CDR3 DNA sequence: TGTGCCAGCAGTCCCGGGACTAGCGGGAGAGATACGCAGTATGTT.

The sample holds many counts of this clonotype. The chain links TRBV20-1 to TRBJ2-4; D gene ambiguous. The CDR3 has 10 residues. CDR1 is DFQATT, CDR2 SNEGSKA, per germline (reference sequence). V lost 3 bases and J lost 8, with 5 bases in between. The CDR3, as DNA: TGCAGTGCTAGTGGGGACATTCAGTACTTC. Protein sequence: CSASGDIQYF.

This clonotype was detected only a few times. The chain carries TRBV10-3 and TRBJ1-2; 10 positions agree with TRBD1. The CDR3 sequence is 14 residues long. After removal of 7 bases from V and 3 bases from J, the junction contained 5 bases not matched to a gene. Germline V lookup: CDR1 ENHRY, CDR2 SYGVKD. CDR3 bases: TGTGCCATCAAAGGTGGGACAGGGGACTATGGCTACACCTTC. Translating gives CAIKGGTGDYGYTF.

This chain links TRBV5-6 with TRBJ2-1, with 11 bases fitting TRBD1. V lost 3 bases to trimming and J lost 15 bases; unmatched junction nucleotides: 11. Germline V CDR1 and CDR2: SGHDT, YYEEEE. CDR3 size: 14 residues. CDR3 region: CASSWTGGGRSWFF. CDR3 nucleotide sequence: TGTGCCAGCAGCTGGACAGGGGGCGGCCGTAGTTGGTTCTTC. The full variable domain, completed using reference TRBV5-6 and TRBJ2-1, is DAGVTQSPTHLIKTRGQQVTLRCSPKSGHDTVSWYQQALGQGPQFIFQYYEEEERQRGNFPDRFSGHQFPNYSSELNVNALLLGDSALYLCASSWTGGGRSWFFGPGTRLTVL.

This clonotype has a count of ten or more. The chain links TRBV11-3 to TRBJ2-1, with 7 bases matching TRBD2. With 2 bases clipped from V and 4 bases from J, the junction kept 5 bases outside the gene matches. The CDR3 is made up of 15 amino acids. Per germline, CDR1 SGHNT and CDR2 YENEEA. CDR3 amino acids: CASSLSGEPYNEQFF. The CDR3 DNA reads as TGTGCCAGCAGCTTAAGCGGGGAACCTTACAATGAGCAGTTCTTC.

In this sample, this clonotype turned up once. The chain recombines TRBV20-1 with TRBJ2-7, with D perhaps assigned TRBD1 or TRBD2 (7 bases each). Trimming shortened V by 6 bases and J by 5 bases, and 17 bases separated the two germline ends. Germline V gives CDR1 DFQATT, CDR2 SNEGSKA (reference sequence). The CDR3 covers 13 residues. The CDR3 is CSARPGGEDEQYF. The CDR3 bases are TGCAGTGCCAGACCAGGGGGGGAGGACGAGCAGTACTTC.

This clonotype was observed a few times. The rearrangement joins TRBV4-1 to TRBJ1-2; D is ambiguous. CDR1 is MGHRA and CDR2 is YSYEKL in the germline V gene. The V gene lost 0 bases and the J gene lost 6 bases, with 8 bases spanning the gap. The CDR3 consists of 13 residues. In DNA, the CDR3 is TGCGCCAGCAGCCAAGAGTACAATAATGGCTACACCTTC. Amino acid sequence: CASSQEYNNGYTF.

This clonotype came up many times. The chain carries TRBV11-3 and TRBJ2-3, with 8 bases identical to TRBD2. The CDR3 has 15 residues. Trimming removed 5 bases from V and 3 bases from J; junction bases left unmatched: 7. Per germline, CDR1 SGHNT and CDR2 YENEEA. CDR3 sequence reads: CASSTGGPSTDTQYF. The DNA for the CDR3 is TGTGCCAGCAGCACGGGGGGGCCTTCGACAGATACGCAGTATTTT.

This clonotype was observed a handful of times. This chain connects TRBV18 to TRBJ1-2; unclear D gene. Trimming shortened V by 3 bases and J by 5 bases, and 13 bases separated the two germline ends. Germline CDR1 and CDR2: KGHSH and LQKENI. CDR3 size: 14 residues. CDR3 DNA sequence: TGTGCCAGCTCACCCGGCGTAGGGAGATATGGCTACACCTTC. Protein: CASSPGVGRYGYTF.

This clonotype was seen a few times. V and J are TRBV12-3 or TRBV12-4 and TRBJ2-3; 9 bases fit TRBD2. The CDR3 consists of 16 residues. V shed 7 bases and J 3 bases; nucleotides not matched to a gene: 11. The CDR3 DNA reads TGTGCCAGCACCTTGAGGCGAGCGGGAGGAACAGATACGCAGTATTTT. Translated: CASTLRRAGGTDTQYF.

The sample holds a few counts of this clonotype. The V gene is TRBV5-1, the J gene TRBJ1-6; 7 bases line up with TRBD1. This CDR3 comprises 15 residues. With V trimmed by 0 bases and J by 8 bases, 5 bases remained unmatched. CDR1 and CDR2 (germline): SGHRS, YFSETQ. CDR3 amino acids: CASSLGDSGYSPLHF. The CDR3 DNA is TGCGCCAGCAGCTTGGGGGACAGCGGATATTCACCCCTCCACTTT.

This clonotype came up many times. The chain couples TRBV6-6 to TRBJ1-2, with 8 bases fitting TRBD1. The CDR3 length is 14 residues. From germline, CDR1 is MNHNY and CDR2 SVGAGI (reference sequence). The junction had 7 bases not matched to a gene; V was cut back by 2 bases and J by 8 bases. The CDR3 region has the DNA TGTGCCAGCAGTTACGGGCAGGGGGCTTGGGGCTACACCTTC. This translates into CASSYGQGAWGYTF.

The V call is TRBV5-1, the J call TRBJ1-6, with unresolved D. Per germline, CDR1 SGHRS and CDR2 YFSETQ. This CDR3 is 14 amino acids long. Trimming cost V 0 bases and J 5 bases, with 6 bases left between them. DNA for the CDR3: TGCGCCAGCAGCTTGGACGGGAATAATTCACCCCTCCACTTT. Translation gives CASSLDGNNSPLHF.

This clonotype was seen just once. V is TRBV7-8 and J is TRBJ2-5; D gene ambiguous. The CDR3 is 12 amino acids. In germline, CDR1 is SGHVS, CDR2 FQNEAQ. The germline V and J ends were trimmed by 5 bases and 5 bases, with 9 bases remaining between them. The CDR3 sequence: CASSESFETQYF. The CDR3 DNA follows: TGTGCCAGCAGCGAATCCTTTGAGACCCAGTACTTC. Full variable domain (missing parts from reference TRBV7-8 and TRBJ2-5): GAGVSQSPRYKVAKRGQDVALRCDPISGHVSLFWYQQALGQGPEFLTYFQNEAQLDKSGLPSDRFFAERPEGSVSTLKIQRTQQEDSAVYLCASSESFETQYFGPGTRLLVL.

Ten or more counts support this clonotype. This sequence joins TRBV11-2 and TRBJ2-5; tentatively, D is TRBD1 or TRBD2 (5 bases each). V was cut by 0 bases and J by 3 bases, with 14 bases left in between. Germline V gene lookup returns CDR1 SGHAT and CDR2 FQNNGV. This CDR3 contains 16 residues. The CDR3: CASSLDPGGPEETQYF. In DNA form, the CDR3 reads TGTGCCAGCAGCTTAGATCCTGGGGGACCAGAAGAGACCCAGTACTTC.

There are many counts of this clonotype. This rearrangement joins TRBV3-1 to TRBJ1-1; D gene ambiguous. This CDR3 contains 14 residues. Looked up from germline, CDR1 is LGHDT and CDR2 is YNNKEL (reference sequence). V lost 0 bases to trimming and J lost 0 bases, with 5 bases between them. For the CDR3, the DNA is TGTGCCAGCAGCCAAGACACCTTGAACACTGAAGCTTTCTTT. Protein sequence: CASSQDTLNTEAFF.

The V gene is TRBV7-9, the J gene TRBJ1-1, with D maybe TRBD1 (5 bases). This CDR3 contains 16 residues. Trimming stripped 6 bases from V and 4 bases from J, with 21 bases between. Germline V gene lookup returns CDR1 SEHNR and CDR2 FQNEAQ (reference sequence). This chain's CDR3 is CASSPGIGSLVTEAFF. DNA of the CDR3: TGTGCCAGCAGTCCAGGGATTGGTTCGCTCGTCACTGAAGCTTTCTTT.

In its sample, this clonotype was seen once. The chain is built from TRBV9 and TRBJ2-1, with 15 bases aligning to TRBD2. The J segment lost 6 bases and the V segment lost 3 bases, leaving 13 bases of the junction unmatched. The CDR3 runs 19 residues. CDR1 and CDR2 from the germline V gene are SGDLS and YYNGEE. The CDR3 sequence is CASSATPGLAGGGGNEQFF. The CDR3 bases are TGTGCCAGCAGCGCTACACCGGGACTAGCGGGGGGCGGTGGCAATGAGCAGTTCTTC.

The chain couples TRBV20-1 to TRBJ2-3; 9 bases fit TRBD2. Germline V gives CDR1 DFQATT, CDR2 SNEGSKA (reference sequence). CDR3 length: 16 amino acids. Trimming took 2 bases from V and 0 from J; bases not matched to a gene: 6. This chain's CDR3 is CSARIPTSGSTDTQYF. CDR3 coding DNA: TGCAGTGCTAGAATCCCCACTAGCGGGAGCACAGATACGCAGTATTTT.

This clonotype was observed a few times. V is TRBV19 and J is TRBJ1-1, with D maybe TRBD1 (6 bases). CDR3 length equals 14 residues. In germline, CDR1 is LNHDA, CDR2 SQIVND (reference sequence). Trimming cost V 9 bases and J 2 bases, with 16 bases left between them. The CDR3 region has the DNA TGTGCCAGCACGCGGGGGGGCGGAAACACTGAAGCTTTCTTT. It yields the protein CASTRGGGNTEAFF.

This clonotype showed up just a few times. V is TRBV20-1 and J is TRBJ2-2, with 8 bases matching TRBD1. The CDR3 has 15 amino acids. From germline, CDR1 is DFQATT and CDR2 SNEGSKA (reference sequence). The junction had 6 bases not matched to a gene; V was cut back by 0 bases and J by 6 bases. The CDR3 DNA is TGCAGTGCTAGAGATCAAGCAGGGGGCCCCGGGGAGCTGTTTTTT. Translation gives CSARDQAGGPGELFF.